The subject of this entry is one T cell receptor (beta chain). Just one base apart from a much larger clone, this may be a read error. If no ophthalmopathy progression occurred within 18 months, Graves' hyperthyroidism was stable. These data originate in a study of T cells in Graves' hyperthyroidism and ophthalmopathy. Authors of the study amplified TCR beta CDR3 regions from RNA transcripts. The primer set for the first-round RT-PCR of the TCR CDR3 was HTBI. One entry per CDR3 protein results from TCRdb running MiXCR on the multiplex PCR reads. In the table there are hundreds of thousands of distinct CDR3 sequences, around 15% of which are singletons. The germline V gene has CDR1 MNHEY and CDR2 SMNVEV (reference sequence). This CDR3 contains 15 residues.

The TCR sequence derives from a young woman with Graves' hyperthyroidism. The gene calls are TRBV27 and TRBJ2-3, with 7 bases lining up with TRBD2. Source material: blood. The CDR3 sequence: CASGLSLAHTDTQYF. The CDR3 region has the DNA TGTGCCAGCGGTTTATCACTAGCGCACACAGATACGCAGTATTTT.